The T cell receptor beta chain under discussion was sequenced for a study of blood T cell repertoires in COVID-19. Study at large: Sample material is recorded as cDNA or gDNA derived from T cells, B-cell-depleted T cells, or PBMCs.

Profiled with immunoSEQ multiplex PCR; TCRdb holds only in-frame clones, not every one. There are about 85,000 clones in the sample; 82% occur only once, and 1% to 1.5% lies in the top ten. Only one count was recorded for this clone. CDR1 and CDR2 from the germline V gene are SGHKS and YYEKEE (reference sequence). V lost 4 bases, J lost 3 bases, and 9 bases lay in between. The CDR3 is 13 residues long. This sequence joins TRBV5-5 and TRBJ2-3; the D is unclear. The clonotype was recovered from a woman of 80 years or more with acute or convalescent COVID-19. Sequencing was done on a sample of peripheral blood. CDR3 DNA sequence: TGTGCCAGCAGCCCCAGACTGACAGATACGCAGTATTTT. It specifies CASSPRLTDTQYF.